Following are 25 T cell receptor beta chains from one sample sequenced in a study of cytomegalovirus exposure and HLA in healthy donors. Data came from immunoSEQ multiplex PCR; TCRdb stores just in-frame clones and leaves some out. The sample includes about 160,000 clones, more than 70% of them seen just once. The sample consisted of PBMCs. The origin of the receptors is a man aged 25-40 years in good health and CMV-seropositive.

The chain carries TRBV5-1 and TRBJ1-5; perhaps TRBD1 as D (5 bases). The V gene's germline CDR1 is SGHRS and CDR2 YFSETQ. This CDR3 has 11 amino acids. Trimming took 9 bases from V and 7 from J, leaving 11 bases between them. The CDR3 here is CAKSTVQPQHF. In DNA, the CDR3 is TGCGCCAAATCGACAGTACAGCCCCAGCATTTT.

CDR3 DNA: TGTGCCAGCAGCGCCAACCGGGACTCCAAAGGGAGCCCGAACACCGGGGAGCTGTTTTTT. This encodes CASSANRDSKGSPNTGELFF. V is TRBV9 and J is TRBJ2-2; D is possibly TRBD2 (6 bases). Looked up from germline, CDR1 is SGDLS and CDR2 is YYNGEE. The V end was cut by 3 bases, the J end by 0 bases, with 24 bases between. This CDR3 is 20 amino acids long.

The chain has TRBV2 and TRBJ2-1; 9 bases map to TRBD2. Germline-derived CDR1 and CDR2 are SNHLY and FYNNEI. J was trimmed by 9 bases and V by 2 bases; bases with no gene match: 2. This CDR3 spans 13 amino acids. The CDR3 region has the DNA TGTGCCAGCAGTGAACTAGCGGGAAGTGAGCAGTTCTTC. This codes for CASSELAGSEQFF.

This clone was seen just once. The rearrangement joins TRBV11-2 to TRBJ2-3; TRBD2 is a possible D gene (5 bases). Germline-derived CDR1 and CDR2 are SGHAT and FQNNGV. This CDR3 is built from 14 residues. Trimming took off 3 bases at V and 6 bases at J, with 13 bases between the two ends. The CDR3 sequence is CASSLRGLGDTQYF. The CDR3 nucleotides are TGTGCCAGCAGCTTGCGAGGGCTAGGGGATACGCAGTATTTT.

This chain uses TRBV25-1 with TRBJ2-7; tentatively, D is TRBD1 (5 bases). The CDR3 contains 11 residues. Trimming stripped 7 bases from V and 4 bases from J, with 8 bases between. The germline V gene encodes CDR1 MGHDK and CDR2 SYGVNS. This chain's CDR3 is CASKTAYEQYF. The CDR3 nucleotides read TGTGCCAGCAAGACAGCGTACGAGCAGTACTTC.

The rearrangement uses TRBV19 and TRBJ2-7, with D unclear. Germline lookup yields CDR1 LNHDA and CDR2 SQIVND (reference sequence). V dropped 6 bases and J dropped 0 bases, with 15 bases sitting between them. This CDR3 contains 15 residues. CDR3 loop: CASREGVHSSYEQYF. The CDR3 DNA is TGTGCCAGTAGGGAAGGAGTACATAGCTCCTACGAGCAGTACTTC.

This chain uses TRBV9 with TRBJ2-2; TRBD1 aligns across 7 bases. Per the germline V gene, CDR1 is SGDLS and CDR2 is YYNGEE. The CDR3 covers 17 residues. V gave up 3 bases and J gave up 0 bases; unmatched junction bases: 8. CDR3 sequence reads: CASSDNRDSANTGELFF. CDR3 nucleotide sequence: TGTGCCAGCAGCGATAACCGGGACAGCGCGAACACCGGGGAGCTGTTTTTT. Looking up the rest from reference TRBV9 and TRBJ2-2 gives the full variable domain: DSGVTQTPKHLITATGQRVTLRCSPRSGDLSVYWYQQSLDQGLQFLIQYYNGEERAKGNILERFSAQQFPDLHSELNLSSLELGDSALYFCASSDNRDSANTGELFFGEGSRLTVL.

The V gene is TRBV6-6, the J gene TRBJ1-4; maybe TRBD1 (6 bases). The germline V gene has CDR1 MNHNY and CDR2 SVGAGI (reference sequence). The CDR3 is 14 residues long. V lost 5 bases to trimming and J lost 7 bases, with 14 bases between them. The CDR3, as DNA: TGTGCCAGCAGTAGGACAGCAAATTCTGAAAAACTGTTTTTT. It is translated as CASSRTANSEKLFF.

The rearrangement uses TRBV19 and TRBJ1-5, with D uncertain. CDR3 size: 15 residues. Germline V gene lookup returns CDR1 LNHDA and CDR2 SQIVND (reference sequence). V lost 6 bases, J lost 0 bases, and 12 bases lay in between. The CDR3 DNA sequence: TGTGCCAGTAGCCTACCCCCAAATAGCAATCAGCCCCAGCATTTT. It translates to CASSLPPNSNQPQHF.

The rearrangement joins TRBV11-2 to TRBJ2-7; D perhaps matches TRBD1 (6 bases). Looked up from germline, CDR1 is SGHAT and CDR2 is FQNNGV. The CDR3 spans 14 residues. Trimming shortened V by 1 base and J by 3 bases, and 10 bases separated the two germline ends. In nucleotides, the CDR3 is TGTGCCAGCAGCTTAGGTATAGGGGGCTACGAGCAGTACTTC. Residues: CASSLGIGGYEQYF.

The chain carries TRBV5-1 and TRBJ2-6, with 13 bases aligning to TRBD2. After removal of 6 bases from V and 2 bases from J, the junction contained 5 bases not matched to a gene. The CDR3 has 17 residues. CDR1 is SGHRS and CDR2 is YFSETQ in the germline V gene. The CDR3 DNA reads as TGCGCCAGCACCCCCGGGACTAGCGGGACTGGGGCCAACGTCCTGACTTTC. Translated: CASTPGTSGTGANVLTF.

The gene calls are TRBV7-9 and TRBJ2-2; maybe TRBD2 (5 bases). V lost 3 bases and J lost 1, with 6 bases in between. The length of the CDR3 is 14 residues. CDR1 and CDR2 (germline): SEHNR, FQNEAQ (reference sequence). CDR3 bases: TGTGCCAGCAGCTTTCGGGAGAACACCGGGGAGCTGTTTTTT. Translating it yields CASSFRENTGELFF.

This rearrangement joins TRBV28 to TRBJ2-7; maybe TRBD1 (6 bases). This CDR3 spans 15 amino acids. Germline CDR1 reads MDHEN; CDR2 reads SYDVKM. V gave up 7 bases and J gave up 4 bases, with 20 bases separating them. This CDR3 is CASTFQGTLRYEQYF. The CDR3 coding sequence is TGTGCCAGCACCTTTCAGGGGACCCTAAGATACGAGCAGTACTTC.

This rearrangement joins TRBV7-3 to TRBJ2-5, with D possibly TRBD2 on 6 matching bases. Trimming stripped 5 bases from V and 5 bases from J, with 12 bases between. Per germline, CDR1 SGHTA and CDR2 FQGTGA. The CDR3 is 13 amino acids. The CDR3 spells CASSRTAGETQYF. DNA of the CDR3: TGTGCCAGCAGCCGTACGGCGGGGGAGACCCAGTACTTC.

The CDR3 bases are TGTGCCAGCAGCATGACTAGTAGCACAGATACGCAGTATTTT. It encodes CASSMTSSTDTQYF. The rearrangement uses TRBV7-2 and TRBJ2-3; perhaps TRBD2 as D (6 bases). V lost 5 bases and J 0 bases, leaving 9 bases between the germline ends. Germline CDR1 is SGHTA and CDR2 is FQGNSA. This CDR3 is 14 amino acids long.

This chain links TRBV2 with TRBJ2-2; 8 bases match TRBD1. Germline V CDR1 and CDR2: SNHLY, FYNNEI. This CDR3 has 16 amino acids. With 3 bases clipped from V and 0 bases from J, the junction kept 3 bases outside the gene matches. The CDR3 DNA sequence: TGTGCCAGCAGTGACCAGGGGGCGGCGAACACCGGGGAGCTGTTTTTT. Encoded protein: CASSDQGAANTGELFF.

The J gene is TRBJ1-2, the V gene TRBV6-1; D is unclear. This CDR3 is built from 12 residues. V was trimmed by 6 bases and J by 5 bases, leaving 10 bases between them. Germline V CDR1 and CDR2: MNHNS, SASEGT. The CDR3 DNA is TGTGCCAGCAGCCGCGGGGTGTATGGCTACACCTTC. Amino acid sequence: CASSRGVYGYTF.

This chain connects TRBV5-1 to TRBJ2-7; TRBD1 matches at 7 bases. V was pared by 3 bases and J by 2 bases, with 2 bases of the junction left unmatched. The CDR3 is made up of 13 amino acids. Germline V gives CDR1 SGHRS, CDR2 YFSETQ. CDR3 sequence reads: CASSSGQPYEQYF. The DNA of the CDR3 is TGCGCCAGCAGCTCGGGACAGCCCTACGAGCAGTACTTC.

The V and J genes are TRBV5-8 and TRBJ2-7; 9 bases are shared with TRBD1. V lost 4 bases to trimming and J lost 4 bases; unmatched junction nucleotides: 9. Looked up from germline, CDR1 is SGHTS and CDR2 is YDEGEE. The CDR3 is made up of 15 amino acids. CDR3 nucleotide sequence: TGTGCCAGCAGCCGACAGGGGGACAGGGTATACGAGCAGTACTTC. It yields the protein CASSRQGDRVYEQYF.

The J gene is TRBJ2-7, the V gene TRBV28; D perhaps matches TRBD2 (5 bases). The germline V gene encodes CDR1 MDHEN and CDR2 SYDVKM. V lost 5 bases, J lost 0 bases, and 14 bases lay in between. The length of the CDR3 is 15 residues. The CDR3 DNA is TGTGCCAGCAGTCAAGCCGGGATGAGCTCCTACGAGCAGTACTTC. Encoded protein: CASSQAGMSSYEQYF. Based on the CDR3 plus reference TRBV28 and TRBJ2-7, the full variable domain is DVKVTQSSRYLVKRTGEKVFLECVQDMDHENMFWYRQDPGLGLRLIYFSYDVKMKEKGDIPEGYSVSREKKERFSLILESASTNQTSMYLCASSQAGMSSYEQYFGPGTRLTVT.

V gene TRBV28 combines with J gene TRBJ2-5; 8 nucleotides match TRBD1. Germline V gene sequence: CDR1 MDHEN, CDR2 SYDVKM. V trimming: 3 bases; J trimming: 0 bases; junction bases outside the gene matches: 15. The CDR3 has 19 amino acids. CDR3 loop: CASSFSDRGRAIDQETQYF. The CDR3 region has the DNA TGTGCCAGCAGTTTTTCAGACAGGGGTCGGGCAATAGACCAAGAGACCCAGTACTTC.

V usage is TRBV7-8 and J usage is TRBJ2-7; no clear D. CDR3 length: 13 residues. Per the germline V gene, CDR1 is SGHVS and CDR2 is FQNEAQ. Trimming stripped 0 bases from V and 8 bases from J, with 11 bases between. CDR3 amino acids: CASSLAQENQQYF. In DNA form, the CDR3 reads TGTGCCAGCAGCTTAGCCCAGGAAAATCAGCAGTACTTC. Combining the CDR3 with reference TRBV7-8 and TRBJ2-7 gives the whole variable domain GAGVSQSPRYKVAKRGQDVALRCDPISGHVSLFWYQQALGQGPEFLTYFQNEAQLDKSGLPSDRFFAERPEGSVSTLKIQRTQQEDSAVYLCASSLAQENQQYFGPGTRLTVT.

Here the CDR3 reads CASKKSGSLGETQYF. CDR3 bases: TGCGCCAGCAAAAAGAGCGGGAGTCTAGGAGAGACCCAGTACTTC. The chain carries TRBV5-1 and TRBJ2-5, with 8 nucleotides matching TRBD2. V was clipped by 6 bases and J by 4 bases; unmatched bases: 11. The CDR3 spans 15 residues. The germline CDR1 and CDR2 sequences are SGHRS and YFSETQ.

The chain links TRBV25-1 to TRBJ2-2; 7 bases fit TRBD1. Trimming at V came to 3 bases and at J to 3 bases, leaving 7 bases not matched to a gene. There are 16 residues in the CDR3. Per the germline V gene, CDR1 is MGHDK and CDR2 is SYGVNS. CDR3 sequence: CASSDPRGKDTGELFF. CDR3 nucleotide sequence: TGTGCCAGCAGTGACCCCAGGGGGAAAGACACCGGGGAGCTGTTTTTT.

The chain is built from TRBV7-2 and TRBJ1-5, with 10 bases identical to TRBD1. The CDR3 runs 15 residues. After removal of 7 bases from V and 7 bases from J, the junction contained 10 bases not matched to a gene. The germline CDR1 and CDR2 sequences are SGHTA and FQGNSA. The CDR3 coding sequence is TGTGCCAGCAACCACCGGGGGGACAGGGGCCAGCCCCAGCATTTT. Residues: CASNHRGDRGQPQHF.